The present T cell receptor (beta chain) was sequenced within a study of blood T cell repertoires in COVID-19 (TCRdb year 2020). General notes on the study: The collaborator samples originated in the United States, Italy and Spain and spanned the acute and convalescent phases of COVID-19. Where available, HLA class I and class II types were taken from metadata supplied by the sample provider and were not determined by assay-based typing. The repertoires were made available in a free public database intended to serve as a resource for research on the immune response to SARS-CoV-2. Samples were obtained from the ongoing ImmuneRACE study (first 160 participants) and from some 1,300 subjects provided by 6 global collaborators. The prospective study material was composed of cDNA or gDNA derived from T cells, B-cell-depleted T cells, or PBMCs. Subjects who had been exposed to COVID-19, were actively infected with it, or had recovered from it provided the deeply sampled blood TCRbeta repertoires that made up the dataset. A de-identified subject ID, COVID-19 status, age in years and sex were almost always included in the sample metadata.

Study-level results and caveats: Clinical and demographic metadata were provided uncurated, with the amount varying by source and participant.

According to the germline V gene, CDR1 reads MNHNS and CDR2 reads SASEGT. The CDR3, cysteine through phenylalanine, is 16 amino acids long. This entry keeps only the CDR3 DNA: 48 bases, framed from base 1. Trimming removed 7 bases from V and 0 bases from J, leaving 13 bases between the germline ends. The immunoSEQ Assay, a bias-controlled multiplex PCR, was used to amplify TCRbeta CDR3 regions from genomic DNA. The paper's data handling went like this. The number of nucleated cells in each sample was estimated from the amplification of reference gene primers within the assay. To quantify the absolute abundance of each unique TCRbeta CDR3 rearrangement, sequence reads were collapsed and filtered. Productive Simpson clonality was computed per sample as the square root of Simpson's diversity index over productive rearrangements. TCRdb took over this immuneACCESS table, retaining in-frame rearrangements with V and J assigned. Such tables are incomplete; in checked studies, under half of the missing clones stem from an unresolved V gene, and the remainder is unexplained. The V and J calls and the clone size are those of that table, but D and trimming were determined from the DNA. This sample has some 290,000 clones in its table, and 85% to 90% of those were observed once. Clones ranked in the top ten supply less than 4% of the sample.

In the case of this clone: What antigen it recognizes has not been identified. Per-base qualities were not stored, and no clone one base away is much larger.

Each collaborating institution followed its own protocols to collect whole blood in K2EDTA tubes. Collaborator samples were shipped for TCRbeta analysis as frozen whole blood, isolated PBMCs, or DNA extracted from either sample type. This TCR came from a man aged 18 to 29 with active or convalescent COVID-19. Sequenced input: peripheral blood. The rearrangement combines TRBV6-1 with TRBJ2-6, and possibly TRBD1, on 6 matching bases. The nucleotides read TGTGCCAGCACTGACGTAGGGGGCTCTGGGGCCAACGTCCTGACTTTC. Its product reads: CASTDVGGSGANVLTF.